Only one count was recorded for the clone carrying this T cell receptor beta chain. V lost 1 base to trimming and J lost 2 bases, with 9 bases between them. The CDR3 length is 15 residues. CDR1 and CDR2 (germline): SGHRS, YFSETQ. The data derive from a study of T cell changes during pregnancy in multiple sclerosis. Clones were sequenced by immunoSEQ multiplex PCR, and TCRdb holds only the in-frame ones, with some missing. The profile shows 75,000 to 100,000 clones, 90% of them singletons. The chain carries TRBV5-1 and TRBJ1-4; D is uncertain. The sample was peripheral blood, taken in the second trimester of pregnancy. This receptor was identified in a female donor in good health, enrolled as a control in a pregnancy study. The CDR3 DNA sequence: TGCGCCAGCAGCTTGTTGGTCGGGACTAATGAAAAACTGTTTTTT. Translation gives CASSLLVGTNEKLFF.